A single sample gave rise to the 10 T cell receptor beta chains below, sequenced in a study of identical twins. In TCRdb, the 5' RACE reads were re-called with MiXCR into one record per CDR3 protein. This sample yields around 690,000 distinct CDR3 sequences, of which approximately 22% are seen a single time; 4% to 5.5% belongs to the top ten. This sample was also put to use in a study of T cells expressing NK-cell markers.

The source material was PBMCs. The receptor set was obtained from a woman aged 18 to 35 in good health.

The chain recombines TRBV7-9 with TRBJ2-5; D is undetermined. Trimming stripped 0 bases from V and 1 base from J, with 12 bases between. Per the germline V gene, CDR1 is SEHNR and CDR2 is FQNEAQ (reference sequence). The CDR3 totals 16 residues. As DNA, the CDR3 is TGTGCCAGCAGCTTAGCTGGGCTGGGGATCCAAGAGACCCAGTACTTC. Translated: CASSLAGLGIQETQYF.

J is TRBJ2-4 and V is TRBV6-5; 10 nucleotides match TRBD1. The CDR3 sequence is 17 residues long. CDR1 and CDR2 (germline): MNHEY, SVGAGI. V trimming: 2 bases; J trimming: 0 bases; junction bases outside the gene matches: 4. In DNA form, the CDR3 reads TGTGCCAGCAGTTACAAGGGACAGGGGCTAGCCAAAAACATTCAGTACTTC. Translated, it gives CASSYKGQGLAKNIQYF.

The chain is built from TRBV29-1 and TRBJ1-2; no definite D call. V was shortened by 4 bases and J by 4 bases, with 10 bases between the two germline ends. Germline CDR1 is SQVTM and CDR2 is ANQGSEA. The CDR3 is 12 amino acids. The CDR3 spells CSVVGTGYGYTF. The CDR3, as DNA: TGCAGCGTTGTAGGTACCGGCTATGGCTACACCTTC.

This clonotype occurred a few times. The chain uses TRBV20-1 and TRBJ1-4; D may be TRBD1 (5 bases). V dropped 3 bases and J dropped 0 bases, with 11 bases sitting between them. Germline values: CDR1 DFQATT, CDR2 SNEGSKA (reference sequence). The CDR3 is made up of 15 amino acids. CDR3 loop: CSARGQATTNEKLFF. CDR3 sequence (DNA): TGCAGTGCTAGGGGGCAGGCCACAACTAATGAAAAACTGTTTTTT.

The rearrangement uses TRBV29-1 and TRBJ2-3; TRBD1 matches 8 bases. V shed 4 bases, J shed 3 bases, and the junction held 12 bases outside the gene matches. The CDR3 spans 16 residues. Germline CDR1 and CDR2: SQVTM and ANQGSEA. The CDR3: CSVVSLQGVTTDTQYF. As DNA, the CDR3 is TGCAGCGTTGTTTCCCTACAGGGGGTGACAACAGATACGCAGTATTTT.

This clonotype was observed a few times. The V and J genes are TRBV11-3 and TRBJ2-7, with 11 bases matching TRBD2. Germline lookup yields CDR1 SGHNT and CDR2 YENEEA. The trim removed 5 bases at V and 5 bases at J, leaving 5 bases unmatched. This CDR3 comprises 14 residues. The CDR3 DNA reads TGTGCCAGCAGCGGTACTAGCGGGGGTAACGAGCAGTACTTC. Encoded protein: CASSGTSGGNEQYF.

The chain uses TRBV9 and TRBJ2-1; D not resolved. Per the germline V gene, CDR1 is SGDLS and CDR2 is YYNGEE. The ends were cut back, 0 bases at V and 3 bases at J, with 13 bases in the middle. The CDR3 runs to 16 residues. CDR3: CASSVAGSGSYNEQFF. CDR3 in DNA: TGTGCCAGCAGCGTAGCTGGTTCCGGCAGCTACAATGAGCAGTTCTTC. The full variable domain, its missing parts supplied by reference TRBV9 and TRBJ2-1, is DSGVTQTPKHLITATGQRVTLRCSPRSGDLSVYWYQQSLDQGLQFLIQYYNGEERAKGNILERFSAQQFPDLHSELNLSSLELGDSALYFCASSVAGSGSYNEQFFGPGTRLTVL.

The chain is built from TRBV5-5 and TRBJ2-4; the D is unclear. Germline V gives CDR1 SGHKS, CDR2 YYEKEE (reference sequence). The ends were cut back, 4 bases at V and 6 bases at J, with 8 bases in the middle. This CDR3 region has 12 residues. The CDR3 DNA is TGTGCCAGCAGCCCGATCGGAAACATTCAGTACTTC. Its protein is CASSPIGNIQYF.

The genes are TRBV29-1 and TRBJ1-2; TRBD1 agrees at 7 bases. The CDR3 loop spans 14 amino acids. Germline CDR1 and CDR2: SQVTM and ANQGSEA. V trimming: 5 bases; J trimming: 3 bases; junction bases outside the gene matches: 9. CDR3: CSVRTTGIDYGYTF. The CDR3 DNA reads as TGCAGCGTTAGGACGACAGGGATAGACTATGGCTACACCTTC.

This chain connects TRBV3-1 to TRBJ2-3, with 11 bases lining up with TRBD2. V lost 1 base, J lost 0 bases, and 3 bases stayed unmatched. Germline V CDR1 and CDR2: LGHDT, YNNKEL (reference sequence). The CDR3 sequence is 17 residues long. Here the CDR3 reads CASSQGTSGFSTDTQYF. DNA of the CDR3: TGTGCCAGCAGCCAAGGGACTAGCGGGTTTAGCACAGATACGCAGTATTTT.